The sequence of this T cell receptor beta chain was determined in a study of blood T cell repertoires in COVID-19. Overall study context: Collection of acute and convalescent COVID-19 samples took place in the United States, Italy and Spain.

Sequencing was performed with immunoSEQ multiplex PCR; in TCRdb, only in-frame clones are kept and a portion is missing. The top ten clones hold around 5.4% of a sample with 65,000 to 90,000 clones, approximately 90% of them seen once. V dropped 4 bases and J dropped 0 bases, with 9 bases sitting between them. The CDR3 has 14 residues. The V gene's germline CDR1 is SNHLY and CDR2 FYNNEI. The chain recombines TRBV2 with TRBJ1-2; D is unclear. Sequencing was carried out using peripheral blood. The TCR originated in a human donor in a cohort sampled during active COVID-19. CDR3 protein: CASSGAGTNYGYTF. CDR3 sequence (DNA): TGTGCCAGCAGTGGGGCAGGAACTAACTATGGCTACACCTTC.